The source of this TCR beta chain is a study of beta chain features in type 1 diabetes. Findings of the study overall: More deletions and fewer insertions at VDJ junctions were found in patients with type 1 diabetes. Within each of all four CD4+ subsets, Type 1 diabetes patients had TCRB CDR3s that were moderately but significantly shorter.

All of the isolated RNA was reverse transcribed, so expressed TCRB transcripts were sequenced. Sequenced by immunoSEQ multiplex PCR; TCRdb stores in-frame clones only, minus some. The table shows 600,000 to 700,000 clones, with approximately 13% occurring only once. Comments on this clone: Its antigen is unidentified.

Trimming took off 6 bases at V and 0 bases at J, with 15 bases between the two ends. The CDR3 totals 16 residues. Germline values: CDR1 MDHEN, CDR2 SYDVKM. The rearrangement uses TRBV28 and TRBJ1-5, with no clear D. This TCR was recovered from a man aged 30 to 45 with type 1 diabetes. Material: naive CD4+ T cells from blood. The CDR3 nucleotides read TGTGCCAGCAGCTTCATCTCTCACTATAGCAATCAGCCCCAGCATTTT. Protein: CASSFISHYSNQPQHF.